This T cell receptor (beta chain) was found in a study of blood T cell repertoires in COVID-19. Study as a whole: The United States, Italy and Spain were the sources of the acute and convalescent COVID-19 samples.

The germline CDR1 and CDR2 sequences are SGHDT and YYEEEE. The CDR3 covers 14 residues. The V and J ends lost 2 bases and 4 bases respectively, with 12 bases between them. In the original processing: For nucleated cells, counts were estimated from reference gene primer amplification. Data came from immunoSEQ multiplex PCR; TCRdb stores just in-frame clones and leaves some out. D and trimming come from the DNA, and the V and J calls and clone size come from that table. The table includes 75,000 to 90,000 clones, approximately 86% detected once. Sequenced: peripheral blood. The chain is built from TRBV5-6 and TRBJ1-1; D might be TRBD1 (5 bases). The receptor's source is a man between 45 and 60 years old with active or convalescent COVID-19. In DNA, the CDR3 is TGTGCCAGCAGCTTTTTGGGAGGGGTCACTGAAGCTTTCTTT. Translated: CASSFLGGVTEAFF. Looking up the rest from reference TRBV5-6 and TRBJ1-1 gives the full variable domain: DAGVTQSPTHLIKTRGQQVTLRCSPKSGHDTVSWYQQALGQGPQFIFQYYEEEERQRGNFPDRFSGHQFPNYSSELNVNALLLGDSALYLCASSFLGGVTEAFFGQGTRLTVV.